The T cell receptor beta chain described here comes from a study of blood T cells in healthy people across ages. Study-wide points: Estimates of diversity drawn from one million T cells were considered underestimates.

The extraction recovered at least 5 micrograms of total RNA per sample. This clonotype was observed a handful of times. Antigen unknown. The CDR3 length is 15 residues. Trimming left V 7 bases short and J 0 bases short, with 13 bases between. CDR1 is MNHEY, CDR2 SVGEGT, per germline. Then a second PCR, running roughly 6 to 12 cycles, was carried out with a sample-barcoded 5' primer and a J-beta primer mix. The template-switch adaptor was a 5' adaptor with 12 random nucleotides. It tagged each cDNA molecule. In TCRdb, the 5' RACE reads were re-called with MiXCR into one record per CDR3 protein. The sample lists about 1,800,000 distinct CDR3 sequences; approximately 28% were seen once.

This clonotype originated in a woman in her twenties or thirties in good health. Sequencing was carried out using blood. The chain uses TRBV6-2 or TRBV6-3 and TRBJ1-5; D is ambiguous. CDR3 in DNA: TGTGCCAGCACCCTGACGGGATATAGCAATCAGCCCCAGCATTTT. It is translated as CASTLTGYSNQPQHF.